This entry describes one TCR beta chain. Its antigen is unidentified. Germline loops: CDR1 SQVTM, CDR2 ANQGSEA. The V gene end was trimmed by 7 bases and the J gene end by 4 bases; junction bases not matched to a gene: 12. This CDR3 is built from 17 residues. The data were obtained in a study of blood T cells in healthy people across ages. Total RNA, at least 5.5 micrograms per sample, came from PBMCs. Study findings and constraints: Diversity figures based on one million T cells were deemed too low. The unsorted PBMCs prevented any conclusive comparison of naive versus antigen-experienced cells.

Through a sample-barcoded 5' primer and a J-beta primer mix, a second PCR was run for about 6 to 11 cycles. Tagging of each cDNA molecule was performed by a template-switch adaptor with 12 random nucleotides. A single record per CDR3 protein comes from TCRdb applying MiXCR to the 5' RACE reads. The top ten hold 20% to 25% of the sample, which has about a million distinct CDR3 sequences, just over 50% seen once. The TCR comes from a woman aged 55 to 70 in good health. The chain uses TRBV29-1 and TRBJ2-2, with TRBD2 identical over 13 bases. What was sequenced was blood. The chain's CDR3 is CSAAPGLAGSGTGELFF. DNA for the CDR3: TGCAGCGCTGCTCCGGGACTAGCGGGGTCGGGCACCGGGGAGCTGTTTTTT.